This T cell receptor beta chain was sequenced for a study of PD-L1 blockade in urothelial cancer. As for the study in general: Between 0 and 3 prior chemotherapy regimens had been given to patients.

CDR3 size: 16 residues. Germline CDR1 SGHTA, CDR2 FQGNSA. Trimming at V came to 6 bases and at J to 1 base, leaving 7 bases not matched to a gene. Data came from immunoSEQ multiplex PCR; TCRdb stores just in-frame clones and leaves some out. The data hold some 120,000 clones, with roughly 90% observed a single time. Stated time point: peripheral blood 6 weeks after treatment start. Anywhere from 1 to 8 samples came from each patient, spanning pretreatment and on-treatment. This receptor was taken from a man between 60 and 75 years old with urothelial cancer. The sample was PBMCs, taken around atezolizumab (anti-PD-L1) treatment. The chain couples TRBV7-2 to TRBJ2-2; 8 nucleotides line up with TRBD2. The CDR3 nucleotides read TGTGCCAGCAGTTCGGCCGGGACTAGGAACACCGGGGAGCTGTTTTTT. Translating it yields CASSSAGTRNTGELFF.